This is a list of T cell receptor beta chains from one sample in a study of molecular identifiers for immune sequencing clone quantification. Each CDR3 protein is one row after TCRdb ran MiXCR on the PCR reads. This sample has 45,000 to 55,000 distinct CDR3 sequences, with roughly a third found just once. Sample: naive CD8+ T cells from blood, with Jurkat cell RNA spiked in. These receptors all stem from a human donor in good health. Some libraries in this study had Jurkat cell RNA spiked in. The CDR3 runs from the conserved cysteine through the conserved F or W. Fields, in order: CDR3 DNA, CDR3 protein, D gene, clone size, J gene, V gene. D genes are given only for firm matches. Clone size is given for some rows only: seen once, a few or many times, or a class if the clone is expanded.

TGCAGTGCTAAATTTGACACATCTTTCGGCGAGCAGTACTTC,CSAKFDTSFGEQYF,-,few,TRBJ2-7,TRBV20-1
TGTGTCAGCAGTTTTTGGGGTCGCGGCACAGATACGCAGTATTTT,CVSSFWGRGTDTQYF,-,-,TRBJ2-3,TRBV28
TGTGCCAGCAGTCCGGACGGCTACTCTGGAAACACCATAAATTTT,CASSPDGYSGNTINF,-,-,TRBJ1-3,TRBV6-6
TGTGCCAGCAGCACGGGAGTGGTCACCGGGGAGCTGTTTTTT,CASSTGVVTGELFF,-,many,TRBJ2-2,TRBV7-6
TGTGCCAGCAGTTATGAAGACTCTGGAAACACCATATATTTT,CASSYEDSGNTIYF,-,few,TRBJ1-3,TRBV6-7
TGTGCCAGCAGTTCCCTAGGCGCGGGGGGGTTCAATGAGCAGTTCTTC,CASSSLGAGGFNEQFF,TRBD2,few,TRBJ2-1,TRBV6-6
TGTGCCAGCAGCGGGGGTAGGCGGGAGAGGACCGGGGAGCTGTTTTTT,CASSGGRRERTGELFF,TRBD2,-,TRBJ2-2,TRBV13
TGTGCCACCAGTGAGAGCAGGGGCGGCACTGAAGCTTTCTTT,CATSESRGGTEAFF,-,-,TRBJ1-1,TRBV24-1
TGCGCCAGCATAGGGGACGCATATTATTGGCCCCAGCATTTT,CASIGDAYYWPQHF,-,-,TRBJ1-5,TRBV23-1
TGCGCCAGCAGCCACCCGGGACAGGGTGTCTACGAGCAGTACTTC,CASSHPGQGVYEQYF,TRBD1,-,TRBJ2-7,TRBV4-1
TGTGCCAGCAGCCTAAACGAGGCGCAGTATTTT,CASSLNEAQYF,-,many,TRBJ2-3,TRBV3-1
TGTGCCAGCAGTTTACAGACATATCATGAGCAGTTCTTC,CASSLQTYHEQFF,-,few,TRBJ2-1,TRBV27
TGTGCCAGCAGGCCCTTAGGACAGGGGTCCGGGGAGCTGTTTTTT,CASRPLGQGSGELFF,TRBD1,once,TRBJ2-2,TRBV12-3/TRBV12-4
TGTGCCAGCAGCCAAGCGTTCGCGGGCGAGCAGTACTTC,CASSQAFAGEQYF,-,few,TRBJ2-7,TRBV14
TGTGCCAGCAGCCAGGGGACCCAGTACTTC,CASSQGTQYF,-,few,TRBJ2-5,TRBV14
TGTGCCAGCAGGTTGGGACGGCATAATGAAAAACTGTTTTTT,CASRLGRHNEKLFF,-,few,TRBJ1-4,TRBV6-6
TGTGCCAGCAGTTTACCTAGCGGGGGTACCTACGAGCAGTACTTC,CASSLPSGGTYEQYF,TRBD2,-,TRBJ2-7,TRBV27
TGTGCCAGCAGCCCGACAGGGAGGGGTCAGCCCCAGCATTTT,CASSPTGRGQPQHF,TRBD1,many,TRBJ1-5,TRBV7-9
TGTGCCAGCAGCGTCTCAGGGGGGATTGGTGAAAAACTGTTTTTT,CASSVSGGIGEKLFF,TRBD1,-,TRBJ1-4,TRBV9
TGCGCCAGCAACCGGGACGGAAGCTCCTACGAGCAGTACTTC,CASNRDGSSYEQYF,-,few,TRBJ2-7,TRBV4-1
TGTGCCAGCAGCTTAGGGACAGGGTCGACCTACGAGCAGTACTTC,CASSLGTGSTYEQYF,TRBD1,-,TRBJ2-7,TRBV7-9
TGCGCCAGCAGCCTTGGGACCACAGGGAACACTGAAGCTTACTTT,CASSLGTTGNTEAYF,-,-,TRBJ1-1,TRBV4-3
TGTGCCAGCAGTCTAACTGGAACCGAGACCCAGCATTTT,CASSLTGTETQHF,-,-,TRBJ1-5,TRBV11-1
TGTGCCAGCAGTGTCGAGGGTCAGCCCCAGCATTTT,CASSVEGQPQHF,-,few,TRBJ1-5,TRBV2
TGTGCCAGCAGCGCCCGGGACACCCTCTACGAGCAGTACTTC,CASSARDTLYEQYF,-,few,TRBJ2-7,TRBV9
TGTGCCAGCAGCCCGGGACAGGGGGTTATCCCCTACACAGATACGCAGTATTTT,CASSPGQGVIPYTDTQYF,TRBD1,-,TRBJ2-3,TRBV5-6
TGTGCCAGCAGTGGGGGACAGGGGGCCGGAGATACGCAGTATTTT,CASSGGQGAGDTQYF,TRBD1,many,TRBJ2-3,TRBV2
TGCGCCAGCAAGGACGGGGACTACGAGCAGTACTTC,CASKDGDYEQYF,-,many,TRBJ2-7,TRBV5-1
TGTGCCAGCTCACCTCTGACAGTCTTCACAGATACGCAGTATTTT,CASSPLTVFTDTQYF,-,-,TRBJ2-3,TRBV18
TGTGCCAGCAGCTCAGAAGGGACTTCTCCCTACAATGAGCAGTTCTTC,CASSSEGTSPYNEQFF,-,few,TRBJ2-1,TRBV7-2
TGTGCCAGCAGTTTAAACGAGCAGTACTTC,CASSLNEQYF,-,-,TRBJ2-7,TRBV28
TGTGCCAGCAGCCTTCCCCAGGCACCGACCTATGGCTACACCTTC,CASSLPQAPTYGYTF,-,-,TRBJ1-2,TRBV7-9
TGTGCCAGCAGTCAGGGACTAACTTTTATGCAGTACTTC,CASSQGLTFMQYF,TRBD2,-,TRBJ2-7,TRBV28
TGCGCCAGCGGCCGGGACAGGCGGAGGGAAAACCTGTTTTTT,CASGRDRRRENLFF,TRBD1,-,TRBJ1-4,TRBV4-3
TGTGCCAGCAGTTTCCATGCGCGGGGACTAGCGGGAACCCCTGGGGAGACCCAGTACTTC,CASSFHARGLAGTPGETQYF,TRBD2,many,TRBJ2-5,TRBV28
TGTGCCAGCAGTTTCGACTACGCCCAGCCCCAGCATTTT,CASSFDYAQPQHF,-,-,TRBJ1-5,TRBV6-2/TRBV6-3
TGTGCCAGCAGCTTCCCGGATACCTACGAGCAGTACTTC,CASSFPDTYEQYF,-,-,TRBJ2-7,TRBV7-9
TGTGCCAGCAGTGCCTCATTAACCGGGGAGCTGTTTTTT,CASSASLTGELFF,-,many,TRBJ2-2,TRBV12-3/TRBV12-4
TGTGCCAGCAGCTTAGCTGGGGGGCGGCTGAACACTGAAGCTTTCTTT,CASSLAGGRLNTEAFF,-,few,TRBJ1-1,TRBV11-2
TGTGCCAGCAGCTCACCACTCCGGGACAGAGTCTCTGGGGCCAACGTCCTGACTTTC,CASSSPLRDRVSGANVLTF,TRBD1,many,TRBJ2-6,TRBV7-6
TGTGCCACCAGCAGAGAAAGGACTAGCGGCTACGAGCAGTACTTC,CATSRERTSGYEQYF,TRBD2,few,TRBJ2-7,TRBV15
TGTGCCAGCAGCCCATCGGGACAGGGGCTAGCCAAAAACATTCAGTACTTC,CASSPSGQGLAKNIQYF,TRBD1,-,TRBJ2-4,TRBV7-9
TGCGCCAGCAGCCAAACCCAGGGTGCCCAGCCCCAGCATTTT,CASSQTQGAQPQHF,-,many,TRBJ1-5,TRBV4-1
TGTGCCAGCAGTTTGGGGACAGGGAGAAGGTATGGCTACACCTTC,CASSLGTGRRYGYTF,TRBD1,few,TRBJ1-2,TRBV28
TGTGCCAGCAGCTTATTCGGACGAGCGGGAGGGGATGAGCAGTTCTTC,CASSLFGRAGGDEQFF,TRBD2,-,TRBJ2-1,TRBV7-9
TGTGCCAGCAGTGAAACAGCTGCTAACACTGAAGCTCTCTTT,CASSETAANTEALF,-,-,TRBJ1-1,TRBV6-1
TGTGCCAGCAGGCAGGGTTGGTCAACTGAAGCTTTCTTT,CASRQGWSTEAFF,-,medium-sized,TRBJ1-1,TRBV28
TGCAGTGACGACGTTGGTGAGCAGTTCTTC,CSDDVGEQFF,-,few,TRBJ2-1,TRBV29-1
TGTGCCAGCAGTCTGATTAGCGACTACGAGCAGTACTTC,CASSLISDYEQYF,-,-,TRBJ2-7,TRBV27
TGCGCCAGCAACTCATTGAGGGGGTTCTACGAGCAGTACTTC,CASNSLRGFYEQYF,-,-,TRBJ2-7,TRBV4-3
TGCGCCAGCAGCCAAGAAAGAGTGAGTAGCTCTGGGGCCATCGTCCTGACTTTC,CASSQERVSSSGAIVLTF,-,once,TRBJ2-6,TRBV4-3
TGCAGTGCCCCGCCGGCGTTGGGGGAGCAGTACTTC,CSAPPALGEQYF,-,many,TRBJ2-7,TRBV20-1
TGTGCCAGCAGCGTAGGTTCAGGGCGGCAGCCCCAGCATTTT,CASSVGSGRQPQHF,-,many,TRBJ1-5,TRBV9
TGTGCCAGCAGCTTAGGAGTCGAGCAGTACTTC,CASSLGVEQYF,-,many,TRBJ2-7,TRBV11-2
TGTGCCAGCAGCTTAGAGCCGGGAGGGATAACAGATACGCAGTATTTT,CASSLEPGGITDTQYF,TRBD2,many,TRBJ2-3,TRBV7-8
TGTGCCAGCAGCTTTGGGGTTACCTACGAGCAGTACTTC,CASSFGVTYEQYF,-,-,TRBJ2-7,TRBV7-9
TGCAGTGCTCCCTCGTCCAGTTATTGGGGACGTTACGAGCAGTACTTC,CSAPSSSYWGRYEQYF,-,-,TRBJ2-7,TRBV20-1
TGTGCCAGCAGTGAAGTCCTCGGGCCCTACAATGAGCAGTGCTTC,CASSEVLGPYNEQCF,-,-,TRBJ2-1,TRBV2
TGTGCCAGCAGTTTTCGGGCCAGAAGATATGAAAAACTGTTTTTT,CASSFRARRYEKLFF,-,-,TRBJ1-4,TRBV27